This TCR beta chain came from a study of shared clonotypes between healthy human individuals. Background on the study: Aged 18 to 49, the donors were a couple of women and three men.

Germline V gene data show CDR1 as SGHRS and CDR2 as YFSETQ. The ends were cut back, 3 bases at V and 5 bases at J, with 13 bases in the middle. This CDR3 has 14 residues. The authors split each subset's genomic DNA evenly across several immunoSEQ plates. Roughly 30,000 T cell genomes (about 0.3 ug DNA) went into each PBMC replicate. Only in-frame clones appear in the TCRdb table, and some are missing; sequencing was by immunoSEQ multiplex PCR. The sample shows fewer than 700,000 clones, around 78% of them seen only once. Unsorted samples used roughly 99 million PBMCs for genomic DNA. The sequence derives from a woman in her forties in good health. Some clones in this sample may be carry-over from other donors' samples. The sequenced material came from PBMCs. The chain couples TRBV5-1 to TRBJ2-3; D may match TRBD1 or TRBD2 (5 bases each). In nucleotides, the CDR3 is TGCGCCAGCAGCTCCGGGACCAAGGGAGATACGCAGTATTTT. It codes for CASSSGTKGDTQYF.